This TCR beta chain was captured in a study of T cells in Graves' hyperthyroidism and ophthalmopathy. Whole-study context: Any treatment followed the collection of peripheral blood at initial diagnosis. Study-wide results and caveats: The model foresaw ophthalmopathy a median around 6.4 months prior to onset. Among thyroid clonotypes expanded above 0.001, most also appeared in blood.

Amplified TCR beta CDR3 regions derived from RNA transcripts. First-round RT-PCR of the TCR CDR3 relied on the HTBI primer set. Via MiXCR, TCRdb re-called the multiplex PCR reads, giving one row per CDR3 protein. Found here are 490,000 or so distinct CDR3 sequences, 22% of them singletons; the top ten hold about 53%. As regards this clonotype: Its antigen is currently unknown.

The CDR3 extends over 12 amino acids. The V and J ends lost 6 bases and 4 bases respectively, with 7 bases between them. CDR1 is MNHNS and CDR2 is SASEGT in the germline V gene. The specimen sequenced was blood. This clonotype was obtained from a woman in her seventies with Graves' ophthalmopathy. The genes are TRBV6-1 and TRBJ1-5; no clear D gene. The chain's CDR3 is CASRDGNQPQHF. The CDR3, as DNA: TGTGCCAGCAGAGACGGTAATCAGCCCCAGCATTTT.